A selection of T cell receptor beta chains follows, all from one sample in a study of blood T cell repertoires in COVID-19. Here immunoSEQ multiplex PCR was the method, and the copy in TCRdb shows in-frame clones only, minus some. The sample has some 150,000 clones, around 81% seen once. The sequenced material came from peripheral blood. These receptors all stem from a human donor with acute or convalescent COVID-19. The donor label of this sample is uncertain. The CDR3 runs from the conserved cysteine through the conserved F or W. Fields, in order: J gene, V gene, D gene, clone size, CDR3 protein, CDR3 DNA. A D gene is named only where the DNA matches it firmly. Where a row states a size, it is once, few, many or the class of an expanded clone; other rows omit it.

J: TRBJ1-1; V: TRBV6-1; D: -; size: -; CDR3: CASSVRLQGKNTEAFF; DNA: TGTGCCAGCAGTGTTCGCCTACAGGGAAAGAACACTGAAGCTTTCTTT
J: TRBJ1-2; V: TRBV6-6; D: -; size: -; CDR3: CASSYDSRVGYTF; DNA: TGTGCCAGCAGTTACGATAGCAGGGTTGGCTACACCTTC
J: TRBJ1-2; V: TRBV9; D: TRBD1; size: -; CDR3: CASSVGTGETYGYTF; DNA: TGTGCCAGCAGCGTAGGGACAGGGGAAACCTATGGCTACACCTTC
J: TRBJ1-1; V: TRBV7-9; D: -; size: -; CDR3: CASSLNPSNTEAFF; DNA: TGTGCCAGCAGCTTAAATCCCTCGAACACTGAAGCTTTCTTT
J: TRBJ2-5; V: TRBV7-8; D: -; size: -; CDR3: CASSPMANRERAGETQYF; DNA: TGTGCCAGCAGCCCTATGGCAAATCGGGAGCGTGCGGGAGAGACCCAGTACTTC
J: TRBJ2-7; V: TRBV7-3; D: TRBD2; size: -; CDR3: CASSRGGGSSYEQYF; DNA: TGTGCCAGTTCTAGGGGCGGGGGTAGCTCCTACGAGCAGTACTTC
J: TRBJ2-1; V: TRBV9; D: -; size: few; CDR3: CASSVEARYNEQFF; DNA: TGTGCCAGCAGCGTAGAGGCTAGATACAATGAGCAGTTCTTC
J: TRBJ2-2; V: TRBV18; D: TRBD1; size: -; CDR3: CASSGQGENTGELFF; DNA: TGTGCCAGCTCAGGACAGGGGGAAAACACCGGGGAGCTGTTTTTT
J: TRBJ1-3; V: TRBV5-1; D: TRBD1; size: few; CDR3: CASSWDRNGNTIYF; DNA: TGCGCCAGCAGCTGGGACAGGAATGGAAACACCATATATTTT
J: TRBJ1-2; V: TRBV6-6; D: -; size: -; CDR3: CASSYSGSTPDGYTF; DNA: TGTGCCAGCAGTTACTCGGGCTCAACCCCGGATGGCTACACCTTC
J: TRBJ1-1; V: TRBV15; D: -; size: -; CDR3: CATSARGGLGAGRKAFF; DNA: TGTGCCACCAGCGCCCGCGGGGGCCTGGGGGCCGGGAGAAAGGCTTTCTTT
J: TRBJ2-3; V: TRBV3-1/TRBV3-2; D: -; size: -; CDR3: CASSQTRTDTQYF; DNA: TGTGCCAGCAGCCAGACTAGGACAGATACGCAGTATTTT
J: TRBJ2-1; V: TRBV5-1; D: TRBD1; size: -; CDR3: CASSLVGGGYNEQFF; DNA: TGCGCCAGCAGCTTGGTAGGGGGCGGCTACAATGAGCAGTTCTTC
J: TRBJ1-1; V: TRBV25-1; D: -; size: -; CDR3: CASSARHPNTEAFF; DNA: TGTGCCAGCAGCGCGAGACACCCGAACACTGAAGCTTTCTTT
J: TRBJ1-5; V: TRBV6-6; D: -; size: -; CDR3: CASMGAETQPQHF; DNA: TGTGCCAGCATGGGGGCAGAAACCCAGCCCCAGCATTTT
J: TRBJ1-3; V: TRBV6-5; D: -; size: -; CDR3: CASSSGFSGNTIYF; DNA: TGTGCCAGCAGCTCAGGATTCTCTGGAAACACCATATATTTT
J: TRBJ1-1; V: TRBV29-1; D: TRBD1; size: once; CDR3: CSGGQGGTEAFF; DNA: TGCAGCGGCGGACAGGGGGGAACTGAAGCTTTCTTT
J: TRBJ2-7; V: TRBV9; D: TRBD2; size: -; CDR3: CASSVEAGVSYEQYF; DNA: TGTGCCAGCAGCGTAGAGGCGGGGGTCTCCTACGAGCAGTACTTC
J: TRBJ1-2; V: TRBV29-1; D: TRBD1; size: -; CDR3: CSVGTGVYGYTF; DNA: TGCAGCGTTGGGACAGGGGTTTATGGCTACACCTTC
J: TRBJ1-2; V: TRBV11-2; D: -; size: -; CDR3: CASSYTQGNYGYTF; DNA: TGTGCCAGCAGCTACACACAGGGTAACTATGGCTACACCTTC
J: TRBJ2-2; V: TRBV7-9; D: -; size: -; CDR3: CASSPSGELFF; DNA: TGTGCCAGCAGCCCGTCGGGGGAGCTGTTTTTT
J: TRBJ2-3; V: TRBV18; D: -; size: -; CDR3: CASSRDSGDPSTDTQYF; DNA: TGTGCCAGCTCGAGGGACTCCGGGGACCCTAGCACAGATACGCAGTATTTT
J: TRBJ1-6; V: TRBV5-3; D: -; size: -; CDR3: CARSPVEGSSYNSPLHF; DNA: TGTGCCAGAAGCCCGGTGGAGGGAAGCTCCTATAATTCACCCCTCCACTTT
J: TRBJ1-2; V: TRBV9; D: -; size: -; CDR3: CASSVGELYGYTF; DNA: TGTGCCAGCAGCGTTGGAGAACTCTATGGCTACACCTTC
J: TRBJ2-1; V: TRBV7-9; D: TRBD1; size: -; CDR3: CASSLDRLYDEQFF; DNA: TGTGCCAGCAGCTTGGACAGGCTTTACGATGAGCAGTTCTTC
J: TRBJ2-3; V: TRBV4-1; D: TRBD2; size: once; CDR3: CASRIGGRETSTDTQYF; DNA: TGCGCCAGCCGAATCGGCGGGAGGGAAACTAGCACAGATACGCAGTATTTT
J: TRBJ2-1; V: TRBV7-9; D: TRBD2; size: -; CDR3: CASSLEGLAGSEQFF; DNA: TGTGCCAGCAGCTTAGAGGGACTAGCGGGATCTGAGCAGTTCTTC
J: TRBJ2-7; V: TRBV10-1; D: -; size: few; CDR3: CASTGFTYF; DNA: TGCGCCAGCACCGGGTTTACCTACTTC
J: TRBJ1-4; V: TRBV15; D: -; size: -; CDR3: CATSRGSGYGEKLFF; DNA: TGTGCCACCAGCAGAGGGTCGGGGTATGGTGAAAAACTGTTTTTT
J: TRBJ1-2; V: TRBV3-1/TRBV3-2; D: -; size: -; CDR3: CASSQDNAGLRGYTF; DNA: TGTGCCAGCAGCCAAGATAACGCAGGGCTGAGGGGCTACACCTTC
J: TRBJ1-2; V: TRBV5-1; D: -; size: once; CDR3: CASSQQPGTDSGYTF; DNA: TGCGCCAGCAGCCAGCAGCCCGGGACGGACAGCGGCTACACCTTC
J: TRBJ1-1; V: TRBV30; D: TRBD1; size: -; CDR3: CAWSEVTGPNTEAFF; DNA: TGTGCCTGGAGTGAGGTGACAGGGCCTAACACTGAAGCTTTCTTT
J: TRBJ2-7; V: TRBV5-1; D: -; size: few; CDR3: CASSLEVGAGEQYF; DNA: TGCGCCAGCAGCTTGGAGGTGGGAGCGGGCGAGCAGTACTTC
J: TRBJ1-2; V: TRBV2; D: -; size: few; CDR3: CASSGENYGYTF; DNA: TGTGCCAGTTCGGGGGAAAACTATGGCTACACCTTC
J: TRBJ2-7; V: TRBV28; D: TRBD1; size: -; CDR3: CASIARGSSYEQYF; DNA: TGTGCCAGCATCGCCAGGGGGAGCTCCTACGAGCAGTACTTC
J: TRBJ1-1; V: TRBV27; D: -; size: few; CDR3: CASSLGRLNTEAFF; DNA: TGTGCCAGCAGTTTGGGGCGGTTGAACACTGAAGCTTTCTTT
J: TRBJ2-7; V: TRBV6-5; D: TRBD1; size: -; CDR3: CASSSWTGGEQYF; DNA: TGTGCCAGCAGTTCGTGGACAGGGGGCGAGCAGTACTTC
J: TRBJ1-6; V: TRBV5-6; D: -; size: -; CDR3: CASSLGQNSPLHF; DNA: TGTGCCAGCAGCTTGGGACAGAATTCACCCCTCCACTTT
J: TRBJ2-7; V: TRBV25-1; D: TRBD2; size: -; CDR3: CASSAGLAGGREQYF; DNA: TGTGCCAGCAGTGCCGGACTAGCGGGGGGGCGCGAGCAGTACTTC
J: TRBJ2-1; V: TRBV19; D: TRBD2; size: -; CDR3: CASSIGTSGNNEQFF; DNA: TGTGCCAGTAGTATAGGAACTAGCGGGAACAATGAGCAGTTCTTC
J: TRBJ1-1; V: TRBV10-2; D: TRBD1; size: few; CDR3: CASSGGTGGPNTEAFF; DNA: TGCGCCAGCAGTGGGGGGACAGGGGGTCCGAACACTGAAGCTTTCTTT
J: TRBJ1-5; V: TRBV6-5; D: TRBD1; size: -; CDR3: CASSSLGDRHQPQHF; DNA: TGTGCCAGCAGCTCCTTGGGGGACAGGCATCAGCCCCAGCATTTT
J: TRBJ2-1; V: TRBV5-1; D: TRBD2; size: -; CDR3: CASSLLAGDPYNEQFF; DNA: TGCGCCAGCAGCTTGTTAGCGGGGGATCCCTACAATGAGCAGTTCTTC
J: TRBJ2-1; V: TRBV7-2; D: TRBD1; size: -; CDR3: CASSLDRGLEQFF; DNA: TGTGCCAGCAGCTTAGACAGGGGGCTTGAGCAGTTCTTC
J: TRBJ1-4; V: TRBV5-1; D: -; size: -; CDR3: CASSLNTGRVNEKLFF; DNA: TGCGCCAGCAGCCTTAATACAGGGAGGGTTAATGAAAAACTGTTTTTT
J: TRBJ2-7; V: TRBV3-1/TRBV3-2; D: -; size: -; CDR3: CASSQLTGTYEQYF; DNA: TGTGCCAGCAGCCAATTAACAGGGACCTACGAGCAGTACTTC
J: TRBJ2-1; V: TRBV4-1; D: -; size: once; CDR3: CASSHGQTGYYNEQFF; DNA: TGCGCCAGCAGCCATGGACAGACTGGATACTACAATGAGCAGTTCTTC
J: TRBJ1-6; V: TRBV5-1; D: TRBD1; size: -; CDR3: CASSLGQGGNSPLHF; DNA: TGCGCCAGCAGCTTGGGGCAGGGGGGAAATTCACCCCTCCACTTT
J: TRBJ2-4; V: TRBV5-4; D: TRBD2; size: -; CDR3: CASSLVEAGGLAKNIQYF; DNA: TGTGCCAGCAGCTTGGTGGAAGCGGGGGGGCTGGCCAAAAACATTCAGTACTTC
J: TRBJ2-7; V: TRBV27; D: -; size: -; CDR3: CASRPPFPRNKNYEQYF; DNA: TGTGCCAGCAGACCACCTTTCCCCAGAAATAAGAACTACGAGCAGTACTTC
J: TRBJ1-3; V: TRBV5-1; D: -; size: once; CDR3: CASSSNRNTIYF; DNA: TGCGCCAGCAGCTCAAACAGGAACACCATATATTTT
J: TRBJ2-2; V: TRBV10-3; D: -; size: -; CDR3: CAIRGAAATGELFF; DNA: TGTGCCATCAGGGGGGCAGCCGCCACCGGGGAGCTGTTTTTT